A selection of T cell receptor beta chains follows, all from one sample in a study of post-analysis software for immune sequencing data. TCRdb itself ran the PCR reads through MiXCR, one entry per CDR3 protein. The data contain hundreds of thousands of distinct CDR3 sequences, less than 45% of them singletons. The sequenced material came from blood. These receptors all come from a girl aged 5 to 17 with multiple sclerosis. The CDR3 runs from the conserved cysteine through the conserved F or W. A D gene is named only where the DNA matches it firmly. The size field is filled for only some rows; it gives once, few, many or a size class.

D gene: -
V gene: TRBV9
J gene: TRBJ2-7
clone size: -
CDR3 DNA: TGTGTCAGCAGCGTAGCTGGAATGGGGCCTCCTTACGAGCAGTACTTC
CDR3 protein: CVSSVAGMGPPYEQYF

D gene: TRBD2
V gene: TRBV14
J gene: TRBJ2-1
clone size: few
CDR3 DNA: TGTGCCAGCAGCAAGGAAAGCGGGAAGTCCTACAATGAGCAGTTCTTC
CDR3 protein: CASSKESGKSYNEQFF

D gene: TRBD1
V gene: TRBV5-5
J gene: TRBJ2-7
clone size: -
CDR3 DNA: TGTGCCAGCAGCCGGACAGGGAGAGGCTACGAGCAGTACTTC
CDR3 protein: CASSRTGRGYEQYF

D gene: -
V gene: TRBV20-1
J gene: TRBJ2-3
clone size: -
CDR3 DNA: TGCAGTGCCACCCGGGACACCCCTAGCACAGATACGCAGTATTTT
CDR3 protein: CSATRDTPSTDTQYF

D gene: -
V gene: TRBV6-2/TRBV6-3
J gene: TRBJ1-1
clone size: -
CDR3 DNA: TGTGCCAGCAGCCCGCCCCAGTGGAGCTCTGAAGCTTTCTTT
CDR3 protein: CASSPPQWSSEAFF

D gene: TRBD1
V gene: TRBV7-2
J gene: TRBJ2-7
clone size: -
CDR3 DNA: TGTGCCAGCAGCAAGGGACAGCGTTCCTACGAGCAGTACTTC
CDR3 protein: CASSKGQRSYEQYF

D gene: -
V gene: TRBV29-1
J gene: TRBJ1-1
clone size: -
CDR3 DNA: TGCAGCGTTGCGGGCAGGGTTGGCACTGAAGCTTTCTTT
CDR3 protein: CSVAGRVGTEAFF

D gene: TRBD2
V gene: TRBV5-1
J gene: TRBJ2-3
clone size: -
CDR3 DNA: TGCGCCAGCAGCTTTAGCGGGGACCGCACAGATACGCAGTATTTT
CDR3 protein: CASSFSGDRTDTQYF

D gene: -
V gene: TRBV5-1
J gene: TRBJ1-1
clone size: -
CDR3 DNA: TGCGCCAGCAACAGAGGGGAGGACACTGAAGCTTTCTTT
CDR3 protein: CASNRGEDTEAFF

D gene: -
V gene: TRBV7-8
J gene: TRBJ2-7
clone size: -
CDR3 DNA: TGTGCCAGCAGCCCCCCGGGAAACTACGAGCAGTACTTC
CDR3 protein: CASSPPGNYEQYF

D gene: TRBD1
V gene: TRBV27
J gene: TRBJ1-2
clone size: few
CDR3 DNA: TGTGCCAGCAGTTTGACCGGGACAGGACCACTAAAAACTAACTATGGCTACACCTTC
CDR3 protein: CASSLTGTGPLKTNYGYTF

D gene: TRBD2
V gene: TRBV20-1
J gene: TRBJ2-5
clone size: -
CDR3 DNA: TGCAGTGCTAGAACGGGACTAGCGGGGCCCGGTGGAGAGACCCAGTACTTC
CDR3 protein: CSARTGLAGPGGETQYF

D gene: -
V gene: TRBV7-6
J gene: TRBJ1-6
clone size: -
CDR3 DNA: TGTGCCAGCAGCTCTCGTAGCCGGGACGGGCCTAATTCACCCCTCCACTTT
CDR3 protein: CASSSRSRDGPNSPLHF

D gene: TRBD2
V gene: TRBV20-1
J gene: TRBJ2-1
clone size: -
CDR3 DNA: TGCAGTGCTCCCGGGACTAGCGGGATAAATGAGCAGTTCTTC
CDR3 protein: CSAPGTSGINEQFF

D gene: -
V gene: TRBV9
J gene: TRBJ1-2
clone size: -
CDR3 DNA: TGTGCCAGCAGCGTATGGTCAGGGTCTAACTATGGCTACACCTTC
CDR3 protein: CASSVWSGSNYGYTF

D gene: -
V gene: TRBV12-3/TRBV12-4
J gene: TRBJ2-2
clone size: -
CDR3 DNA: TGTGCCAGCAGTTTCGACACCGGGGAGCGGTTTTTT
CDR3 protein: CASSFDTGERFF

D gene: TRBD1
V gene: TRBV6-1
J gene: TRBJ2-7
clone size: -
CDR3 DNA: TGTGCCAGCAGTGGACAGCCAGGGGGCGGACTGTACTTC
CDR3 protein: CASSGQPGGGLYF

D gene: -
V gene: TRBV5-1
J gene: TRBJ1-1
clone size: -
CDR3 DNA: TGCGCCAGCAGCTTGGTGGGGTATGCGACTGAAGCTTTCTTT
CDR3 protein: CASSLVGYATEAFF

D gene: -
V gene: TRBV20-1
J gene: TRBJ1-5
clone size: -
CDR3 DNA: TGCAGTGCTAGAGATTCCAGGGACGGCAATCAGCCCCAGCATTTT
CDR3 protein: CSARDSRDGNQPQHF

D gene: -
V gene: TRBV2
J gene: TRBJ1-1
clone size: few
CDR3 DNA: TGTGCCAGCAGTTCAGGAGATAACACTGAAGCTTTCTTT
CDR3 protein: CASSSGDNTEAFF

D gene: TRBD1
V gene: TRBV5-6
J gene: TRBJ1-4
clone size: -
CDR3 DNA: TGTGCCAGCAGCTTGGTAGGGGACAGCTCAGCTAATGAAAAACTGTTTTTT
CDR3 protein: CASSLVGDSSANEKLFF

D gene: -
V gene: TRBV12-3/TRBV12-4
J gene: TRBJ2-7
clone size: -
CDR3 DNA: TGTGCCAGCAGCGACTACCGGGACAACTCCTACGAGCAGTACTTC
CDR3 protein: CASSDYRDNSYEQYF

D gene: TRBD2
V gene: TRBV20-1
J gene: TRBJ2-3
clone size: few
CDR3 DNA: TGCAGTGCCACGGGACTAGCGGGAGGTAGTTATACGCAGTATTTT
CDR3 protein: CSATGLAGGSYTQYF

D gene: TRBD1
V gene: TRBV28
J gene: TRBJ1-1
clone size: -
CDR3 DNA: TGTGCCAGCAGTTTAATGGACAGGGTCACCTCTGAAGCTTTCTTT
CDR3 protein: CASSLMDRVTSEAFF

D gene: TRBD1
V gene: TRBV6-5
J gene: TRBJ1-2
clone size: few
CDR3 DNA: TGTGCCAGCAGTTACTCGTCAGGGGGCAGCTATGGCTACACCTTC
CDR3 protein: CASSYSSGGSYGYTF

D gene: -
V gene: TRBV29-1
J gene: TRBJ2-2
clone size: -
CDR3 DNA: TGCAGCGTTGGGCCCCCCGAGAACACCGGGGAGCTGTTTTTT
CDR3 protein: CSVGPPENTGELFF

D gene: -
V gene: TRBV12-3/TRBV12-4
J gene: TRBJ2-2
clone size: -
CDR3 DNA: TGTGCCAGCAGTTTAGCAGTGGCCACCGGGGAGCTGTTTTTT
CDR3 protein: CASSLAVATGELFF

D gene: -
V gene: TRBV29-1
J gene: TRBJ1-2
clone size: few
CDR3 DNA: TGCAGCGTTGAATCCAGTGGGCAGTTCAAAAGTGGCTACACCTTC
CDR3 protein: CSVESSGQFKSGYTF

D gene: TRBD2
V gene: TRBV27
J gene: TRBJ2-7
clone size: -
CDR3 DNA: TGTGCCAGCAGTGGGAGCGGGAGAGAGTACGAGCAGTACTTC
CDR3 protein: CASSGSGREYEQYF

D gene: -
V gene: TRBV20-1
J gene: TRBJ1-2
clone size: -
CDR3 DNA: TGCAGTGCTAGAGATTTCGAGTATGGCTACACCTTC
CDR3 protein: CSARDFEYGYTF

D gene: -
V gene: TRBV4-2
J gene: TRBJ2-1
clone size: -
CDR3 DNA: TGTGCCAGCAGCCAAGGGGGACTGGAGGTTGAGGATGAGCAGTTCTTC
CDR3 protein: CASSQGGLEVEDEQFF

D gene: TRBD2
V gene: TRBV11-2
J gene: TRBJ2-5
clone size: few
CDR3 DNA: TGTGCCAGCACTACCCTAGCGGGAACGGGGGAGACCCAGTACTTC
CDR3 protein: CASTTLAGTGETQYF

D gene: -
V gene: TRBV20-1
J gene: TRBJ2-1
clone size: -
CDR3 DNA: TGCAGTGCTAGAGTCTATGGGAACAATGAGCAGTTCTTC
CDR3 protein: CSARVYGNNEQFF

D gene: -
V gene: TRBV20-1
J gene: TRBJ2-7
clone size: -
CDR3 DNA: TGCAGTGCTAGTCCCTTTGCTAGCGTTCGGAATGAGCAGTACTTC
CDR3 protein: CSASPFASVRNEQYF

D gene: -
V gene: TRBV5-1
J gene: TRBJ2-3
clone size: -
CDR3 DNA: TGCGCCAGCAGCCCAGAGGAGGGAGCAGATACGCAGTATTTT
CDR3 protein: CASSPEEGADTQYF

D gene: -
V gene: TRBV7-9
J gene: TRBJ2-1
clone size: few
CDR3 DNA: TGTGCCAGCGACGCCCGAGGGGTTCGTACCTACAATGAGCAGTTCTTC
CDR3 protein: CASDARGVRTYNEQFF

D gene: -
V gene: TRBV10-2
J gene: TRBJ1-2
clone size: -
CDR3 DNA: TGCGCCAGCAGTGACGAGGGAAACTATGGCTACACCTTC
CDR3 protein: CASSDEGNYGYTF

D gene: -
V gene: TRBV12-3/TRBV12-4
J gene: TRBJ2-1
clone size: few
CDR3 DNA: TGTGCCAGCAGCCCATACCGAGACTCCAATGAGCAGTTCTTC
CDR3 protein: CASSPYRDSNEQFF

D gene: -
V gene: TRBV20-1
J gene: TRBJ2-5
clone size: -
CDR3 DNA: TGCAGTGCTAGGGGCCCATTCCAAGAGACCCAGTACTTC
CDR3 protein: CSARGPFQETQYF

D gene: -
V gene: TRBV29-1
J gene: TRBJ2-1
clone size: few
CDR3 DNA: TGCAGCGTTGAAGATAGGAGGGAATTCAATGAGCAGTTCTTC
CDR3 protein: CSVEDRREFNEQFF

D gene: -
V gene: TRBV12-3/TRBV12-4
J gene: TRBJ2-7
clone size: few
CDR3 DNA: TGTGCCAGCAGTCCTCGCAGGACCCCGTTCTACGAGCAGTACTTC
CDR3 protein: CASSPRRTPFYEQYF

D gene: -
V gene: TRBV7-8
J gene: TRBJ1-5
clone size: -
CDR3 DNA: TGTGCCTCAAAGTTGGGGCCGAGCGATCAGCCCCAGCATTTT
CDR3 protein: CASKLGPSDQPQHF

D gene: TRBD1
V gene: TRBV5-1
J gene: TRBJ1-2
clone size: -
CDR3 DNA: TGCGCCAGCAGCCTGAGGGACAGGCGAGGTAACTATGGCTACACCTTC
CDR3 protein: CASSLRDRRGNYGYTF

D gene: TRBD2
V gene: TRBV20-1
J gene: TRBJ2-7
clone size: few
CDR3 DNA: TGCAGTGCAGACTCTGGCCCGGGACTAGCGGGAGCGGGGTACTACGAGCAGTACTTC
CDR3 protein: CSADSGPGLAGAGYYEQYF

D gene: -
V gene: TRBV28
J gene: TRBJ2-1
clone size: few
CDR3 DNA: TGTGCCAGCAGTTTTACACTACTGGTGCAGTTCTTC
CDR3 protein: CASSFTLLVQFF

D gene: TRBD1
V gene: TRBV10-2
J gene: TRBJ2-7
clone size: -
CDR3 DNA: TGCGCCAGCAACGGACAGGGAAGGTTTTACGAGCAGTACTTC
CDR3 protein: CASNGQGRFYEQYF

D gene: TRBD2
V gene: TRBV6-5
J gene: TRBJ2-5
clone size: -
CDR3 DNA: TGTGCCAGCAGTCCCGGACTAGCCCCCCAGGAAGAGACCCAGTACTTC
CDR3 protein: CASSPGLAPQEETQYF

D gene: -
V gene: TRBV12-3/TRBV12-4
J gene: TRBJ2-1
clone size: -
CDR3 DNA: TGTGCCAGCAGTCCCCCGACGGAAAATGAGCAGTTCTTC
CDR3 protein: CASSPPTENEQFF

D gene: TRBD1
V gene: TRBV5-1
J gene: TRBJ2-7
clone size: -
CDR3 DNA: TGCGCCAGCAGCTTGGAGGGACAGAGCTACGAGCAGTACTTC
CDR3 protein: CASSLEGQSYEQYF

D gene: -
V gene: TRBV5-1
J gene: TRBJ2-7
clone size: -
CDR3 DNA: TGCGCCAGCAGATCCGAAGGGGGGCAGTACTTC
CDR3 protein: CASRSEGGQYF

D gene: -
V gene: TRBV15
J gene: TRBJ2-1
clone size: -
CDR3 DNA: TGTGCCACCAGCATAAGAGTAGAGGGATTTTCCTACAATGAGCAGTTCTTC
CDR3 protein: CATSIRVEGFSYNEQFF

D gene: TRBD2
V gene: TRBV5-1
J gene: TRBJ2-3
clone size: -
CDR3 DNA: TGCGCCAGCAGCCCGGAGCCTAGCGGTAGCACAGATACGCAGTATTTT
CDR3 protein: CASSPEPSGSTDTQYF

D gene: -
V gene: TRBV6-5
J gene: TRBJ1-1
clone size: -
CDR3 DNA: TGTGCCAGCAGGAACAGGGCCGAAGCTTTCTTT
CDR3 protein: CASRNRAEAFF

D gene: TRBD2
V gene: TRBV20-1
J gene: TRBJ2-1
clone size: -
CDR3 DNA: TGCAGTGCTAGAGATACGGGGGGGAGGGCCGAGGATGAGCAGTTCTTC
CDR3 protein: CSARDTGGRAEDEQFF

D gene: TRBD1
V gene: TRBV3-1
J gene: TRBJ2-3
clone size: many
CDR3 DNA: TGTGCCAGCAGCCTAGACAGGGGTCCTATTTACACAGATACGCAGTATTTT
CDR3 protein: CASSLDRGPIYTDTQYF

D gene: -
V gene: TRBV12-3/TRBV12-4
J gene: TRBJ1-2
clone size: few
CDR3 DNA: TGTGCCAGCAGTTTAGCGCCGACAGGAACGCGAGGGGATGGCTACACCTTC
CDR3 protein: CASSLAPTGTRGDGYTF

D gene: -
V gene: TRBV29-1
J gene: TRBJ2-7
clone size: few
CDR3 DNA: TGCAGCGTTGGGAGGGTAGCACCAAAGTACGAGCAGTACTTC
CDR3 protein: CSVGRVAPKYEQYF

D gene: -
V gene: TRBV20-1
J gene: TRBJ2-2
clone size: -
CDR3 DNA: TGCAGTGCTCGTCAGGTTACCGGGGAGCCGTTTTTT
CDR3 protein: CSARQVTGEPFF

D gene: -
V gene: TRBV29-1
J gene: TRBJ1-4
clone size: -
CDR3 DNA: TGCAGCGTGAGGTCGGACAATGAAAAACTGTTTTTT
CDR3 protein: CSVRSDNEKLFF

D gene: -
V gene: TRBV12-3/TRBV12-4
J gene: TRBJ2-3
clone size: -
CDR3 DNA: TGTGCCAGCAGTTTTGGGTCTAGCACAGATACGCAGTATTTT
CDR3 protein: CASSFGSSTDTQYF